A selection of T cell receptor beta chains follows, all from one sample in a study of liver allograft versus peripheral blood T cells. TCRdb reanalysed the reads using MiXCR and keeps one entry per CDR3 protein. The profile shows 6,500 to 9,500 distinct CDR3 sequences, approximately 17% of them singletons. These receptors originate from a human patient who had a liver transplant. Some T cells may be provided by the graft donor. Both conserved end residues are part of each CDR3.

V	J	CDR3
TRBV9	TRBJ1-2	CASSVGTGGGGYTF
TRBV29-1	TRBJ1-4	CSARTGATNEKLFF
TRBV6-6	TRBJ1-3	CASAGTVPTIYF
TRBV2	TRBJ2-6	CASTHLSGGVSGANVLTF
TRBV6-1	TRBJ1-1	CASSWGNTEAFF
TRBV9	TRBJ1-1	CASSVEEYTEAFF
TRBV10-2	TRBJ2-5	CASSWGGGETQYF
TRBV6-1	TRBJ1-3	CASSSGTGAGNTIYF
TRBV30	TRBJ2-7	CACHRANEQYF
TRBV20-1	TRBJ1-2	CSTPGQGNGYTF
TRBV13	TRBJ2-1	CASSLQASGVTEQFF
TRBV19	TRBJ1-2	CASRGTVNYGYTF
TRBV6-1	TRBJ1-6	CASIPPGHNSPLHF
TRBV7-2	TRBJ2-7	CASSSSPGGYEQYF
TRBV16	TRBJ1-1	CASSPVEQGEAFF
TRBV5-4	TRBJ1-5	CASSLRAGNQPQHF
TRBV20-1	TRBJ1-1	CSARRGSTNTEAFF
TRBV30	TRBJ1-2	CAWSAPGTNYGYTF
TRBV10-2	TRBJ1-4	CASSPTELNEKLFF
TRBV18	TRBJ1-5	CASSVGQVSNQPQHF
TRBV5-4	TRBJ2-2	CASSLVGPDPGELFF
TRBV13	TRBJ2-3	CASSDRDSSSTDTQYF
TRBV18	TRBJ1-1	CASSVGQGYTEAFF